Given below is one T cell receptor (beta chain) in context. The antigen remains unidentified. This CDR3 spans 15 amino acids. Per germline, CDR1 SGHAT and CDR2 FQNNGV. V shed 5 bases and J 6 bases; nucleotides not matched to a gene: 10. This sample was taken from a study of cytomegalovirus exposure and HLA in healthy donors. PCR was performed using 60 Vbeta and 13 Jbeta primers. Only in-frame clones appear in the TCRdb table, and some are missing; sequencing was by immunoSEQ multiplex PCR. This repertoire includes about 25,000 clones. The study's findings and limits: Productive rates of about 90% or about 30% were seen for most TCR beta V segments in an earlier analysis. HLA-A and HLA-B allele assignments for most subjects were reportedly predicted accurately using TCR beta sequences. Researchers reported in a later analysis that a missense DCLRE1C variant was tied to TCR beta V- and J-gene trimming.

This chain joins TRBV11-2 and TRBJ2-7, with TRBD1 matching 10 bases. Sequenced: PBMCs. The TCR was taken from a male donor in good health and CMV-seropositive. DNA for the CDR3: TGTGCCAGCAGCCTTACCGGGACAGGGGATTCCGAGCAGTACTTC. It translates to CASSLTGTGDSEQYF. The full variable domain, with the rest looked up from reference TRBV11-2 and TRBJ2-7, is EAGVAQSPRYKIIEKRQSVAFWCNPISGHATLYWYQQILGQGPKLLIQFQNNGVVDDSQLPKDRFSAERLKGVDSTLKIQPAKLEDSAVYLCASSLTGTGDSEQYFGPGTRLTVT.